Sequencing of this T cell receptor beta chain was carried out in a study of metastatic and nonmetastatic thyroid tumors. This clone was picked up many times. Antigen specificity is unknown. Study-wide results and limits: It was reported that TCR beta diversity was significantly higher in malignant thyroid tumors than benign nodules, in blood and tumor.

Authors' processing steps: CDR3 was compared across clinicopathological groups, and the resulting differences were used to build a distant-metastasis classifier for papillary thyroid cancer. MiXCR reprocessed the PCR reads for TCRdb. The V and J calls and clone size are TCRdb's, not the authors'. Here the sample spans over 65,000 clones, around an eighth being singletons. V was cut by 1 base and J by 5 bases, with 10 bases left in between. The germline V gene encodes CDR1 LNHDA and CDR2 SQIVND (reference sequence). This CDR3 is built from 14 residues. All patients were untreated before thyroid surgery.

This chain joins TRBV19 and TRBJ2-3, with D hard to call. The clonotype was recovered from a female donor with papillary thyroid cancer or a benign thyroid nodule (not recorded which). Some clones in this sample may be carry-over from other donors' samples. The sequenced sample was tumor tissue. The CDR3 loop is CASSIGKGQDTQYF. The DNA of the CDR3 is TGTGCCAGTAGTATAGGTAAGGGCCAAGATACGCAGTATTTT.